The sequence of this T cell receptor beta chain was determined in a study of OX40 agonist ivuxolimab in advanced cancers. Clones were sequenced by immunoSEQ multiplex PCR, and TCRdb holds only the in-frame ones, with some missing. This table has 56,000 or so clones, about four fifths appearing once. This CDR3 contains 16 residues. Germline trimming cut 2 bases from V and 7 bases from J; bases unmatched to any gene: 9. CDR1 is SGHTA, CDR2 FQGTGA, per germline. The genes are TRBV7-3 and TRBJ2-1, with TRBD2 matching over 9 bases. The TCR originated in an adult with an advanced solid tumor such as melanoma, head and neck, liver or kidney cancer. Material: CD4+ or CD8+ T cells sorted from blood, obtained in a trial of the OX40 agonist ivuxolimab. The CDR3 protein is CASSLGTAGGRNEQFF. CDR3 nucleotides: TGTGCCAGCAGCTTAGGGACAGCGGGGGGAAGGAATGAGCAGTTCTTC. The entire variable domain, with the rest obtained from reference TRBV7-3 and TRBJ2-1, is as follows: GAGVSQTPSNKVTEKGKYVELRCDPISGHTALYWYRQSLGQGPEFLIYFQGTGAADDSGLPNDRFFAVRPEGSVSTLKIQRTERGDSAVYLCASSLGTAGGRNEQFFGPGTRLTVL.